This TCR beta chain was recovered during a study of shared T cell receptors in the human thymus. The CDR3 runs to 19 residues. V gave up 1 base and J gave up 5 bases; unmatched junction bases: 18. Germline CDR1 is SQVTM and CDR2 is ANQGSEA. TCRdb keeps only in-frame clones here, not all; method: immunoSEQ multiplex PCR. This sample has hundreds of thousands of clones, with over 75% found just once. This sample was also put to use in a study of human thymus T cells. In that study: Thymic and blood repertoires appeared to show biased V and J gene usage. There were highly overlapping thymic repertoires among unrelated individuals, as related research reported.

The genes are TRBV29-1 and TRBJ2-1; 9 bases are shared with TRBD2. The specimen sequenced was thymocytes. The source of this sequence is a boy younger than two with a congenital heart defect. CDR3 in amino acids: CSVEGTTGPGTSQDNEQFF. In DNA, the CDR3 is TGCAGCGTTGAAGGGACGACAGGGCCGGGGACTAGCCAGGACAATGAGCAGTTCTTC.